This T cell receptor (beta chain) appears in the sequencing data of a study of cytotoxic CD8 clonotypes in ibrutinib-treated CLL. Study-level findings and limits: Baseline values of clonality outstripped age-matched healthy donors and followed circulating CD8+ T-cell counts.

Target depth was 1 in 200,000 to 1 in 1 million T cells, about 10x per clonotype. Assay: immunoSEQ multiplex PCR; the TCRdb copy retains only in-frame clones and omits some. In the table there are 150,000 to 200,000 clones, more than 75% of which are singletons. From germline, CDR1 is MDHEN and CDR2 SYDVKM. This CDR3 is built from 16 residues. V dropped 2 bases and J dropped 5 bases, with 16 bases sitting between them. About this clone itself: What it binds is unknown.

The chain carries TRBV28 and TRBJ2-1; TRBD2 is a possible D gene (6 bases). The sequencing used PBMCs, collected after 12 months of ibrutinib treatment. The TCR originated in a human donor with chronic lymphocytic leukemia. The CDR3 DNA is TGTGCCAGCAGTTTAGGAGGTAGTTGGGGGGACAATGAGCAGTTCTTC. It encodes CASSLGGSWGDNEQFF.